Presented here are 23 T cell receptor beta chains from one specimen sequenced in a study of cytomegalovirus exposure and HLA in healthy donors. Amplification used 60 Vbeta primers and 13 Jbeta primers. Generated by immunoSEQ multiplex PCR, the TCRdb table keeps only in-frame clones and is missing some. The sample has some 150,000 clones, roughly four fifths seen once; the top ten hold over 1.1%. Sequencing input: PBMCs. The receptors were sampled from a man between 60 and 75 years old in good health and CMV-seronegative.

This clone was found once. The chain combines TRBV2 with TRBJ2-2, with 7 positions matching TRBD1. CDR3 length: 13 residues. Per the germline V gene, CDR1 is SNHLY and CDR2 is FYNNEI. V shed 8 bases and J 1 base; nucleotides not matched to a gene: 1. Here the CDR3 reads CASRTGNTGELFF. Here the CDR3 DNA reads TGTGCCAGCCGGACAGGGAACACCGGGGAGCTGTTTTTT.

The chain links TRBV19 to TRBJ2-5, with D possibly being TRBD2 (6 bases). CDR1 LNHDA and CDR2 SQIVND come from the germline V gene (reference sequence). This CDR3 contains 14 residues. The V end was cut by 3 bases, the J end by 2 bases, with 10 bases between. The DNA for the CDR3 is TGTGCCAGTAGTATTTGGGCGGGGCAAGAGACCCAGTACTTC. Its translation is CASSIWAGQETQYF. Full variable domain (missing parts from reference TRBV19 and TRBJ2-5): DGGITQSPKYLFRKEGQNVTLSCEQNLNHDAMYWYRQDPGQGLRLIYYSQIVNDFQKGDIAEGYSVSREKKESFPLTVTSAQKNPTAFYLCASSIWAGQETQYFGPGTRLLVL.

The chain joins TRBV5-5 to TRBJ2-5; 9 bases agree with TRBD2. CDR3 length: 16 amino acids. Losses at the gene ends were 0 bases for V and 5 bases for J; bases not matched to a gene: 8. The V gene's germline CDR1 is SGHKS and CDR2 YYEKEE (reference sequence). DNA of the CDR3: TGTGCCAGCAGCTTGGTGTTAGCGGGAGTGGGCGAGACCCAGTACTTC. This encodes CASSLVLAGVGETQYF.

The chain combines TRBV5-4 with TRBJ2-5; TRBD1 matches at 8 bases. Trimming cost V 2 bases and J 3 bases; bases outside gene matches: 6. From germline, CDR1 is SGHNT and CDR2 YYREEE (reference sequence). CDR3 length: 15 amino acids. Here the CDR3 DNA reads TGTGCCAGCAGCTTCGGACAGGGACAGGAAGAGACCCAGTACTTC. Amino acid sequence: CASSFGQGQEETQYF.

The CDR3 bases are TGCGCCAGCAGCTTACAGGGGGCGGCCTACGAGCAGTACTTC. Amino acids: CASSLQGAAYEQYF. This chain joins TRBV5-1 and TRBJ2-7; 9 nucleotides align to TRBD1. This CDR3 is built from 14 residues. Germline V gene data show CDR1 as SGHRS and CDR2 as YFSETQ. The junction had 2 bases not matched to a gene; V was cut back by 2 bases and J by 2 bases.

The chain carries TRBV20-1 and TRBJ2-5; D may be TRBD2 (5 bases). The CDR3 is made up of 11 amino acids. Trimming cost V 0 bases and J 7 bases, with 6 bases left between them. The V gene's germline CDR1 is DFQATT and CDR2 SNEGSKA (reference sequence). CDR3 loop: CSARDRGTQYF. For the CDR3, the DNA is TGCAGTGCTAGAGATCGGGGGACCCAGTACTTC.

The chain couples TRBV9 to TRBJ2-5; 7 bases line up with TRBD1. Germline assignment: CDR1 SGDLS and CDR2 YYNGEE. J was trimmed by 5 bases and V by 3 bases; bases with no gene match: 13. The CDR3 is made up of 16 amino acids. DNA of the CDR3: TGTGCCAGCAGCGCCGCCGTGAGACAGGGTATGGAGACCCAGTACTTC. Its translation is CASSAAVRQGMETQYF.

DNA of the CDR3: TGTGCCAGCAACCGGGGATTTAATGAAAAACTGTTTTTT. This gives the protein CASNRGFNEKLFF. J is TRBJ1-4 and V is TRBV28, with D hard to call. This CDR3 spans 13 amino acids. Germline V gene lookup returns CDR1 MDHEN and CDR2 SYDVKM. The V gene lost 7 bases and the J gene lost 4 bases, with 10 bases spanning the gap. Looking up the rest from reference TRBV28 and TRBJ1-4 gives the full variable domain: DVKVTQSSRYLVKRTGEKVFLECVQDMDHENMFWYRQDPGLGLRLIYFSYDVKMKEKGDIPEGYSVSREKKERFSLILESASTNQTSMYLCASNRGFNEKLFFGSGTQLSVL.

The rearrangement joins TRBV23-1 to TRBJ1-4; 8 bases are shared with TRBD1. TRBV23-1 is noted as an ORF with a role that remains uncertain. CDR3 length equals 14 residues. Germline trimming cut 8 bases from V and 8 bases from J; bases unmatched to any gene: 10. In DNA, the CDR3 is TGCGCCAGCGCCCGACAGGGGTCGGGGGAAAAACTGTTTTTT. The encoded protein is CASARQGSGEKLFF.

V gene TRBV5-1 combines with J gene TRBJ2-1, with 9 bases lining up with TRBD1. Trimming took 1 base from V and 4 from J; bases not matched to a gene: 3. Looked up from germline, CDR1 is SGHRS and CDR2 is YFSETQ. The CDR3 contains 15 residues. The CDR3 loop is CASSLTGGPYNEQFF. Written as DNA, the CDR3 is TGCGCCAGCAGCTTGACAGGGGGCCCGTACAATGAGCAGTTCTTC.

The chain is built from TRBV6-5 and TRBJ2-5; a possible D gene is TRBD2 (7 bases). Trimming shortened V by 5 bases and J by 4 bases, and 17 bases separated the two germline ends. Germline-derived CDR1 and CDR2 are MNHEY and SVGAGI. The CDR3 spans 15 residues. This chain's CDR3 is CASSLQGGVVETQYF. The CDR3 DNA follows: TGTGCCAGCAGTCTACAGGGAGGGGTAGTAGAGACCCAGTACTTC.

This sequence joins TRBV7-3 and TRBJ1-2; no clear D. CDR3 length: 15 amino acids. Germline CDR1 is SGHTA and CDR2 is FQGTGA. V gave up 0 bases and J gave up 1 base, with 9 bases separating them. The CDR3 DNA sequence: TGTGCCAGCAGCTTAACACATAACAGTAACTATGGCTACACCTTC. Protein: CASSLTHNSNYGYTF.

This chain joins TRBV28 and TRBJ2-2; 7 nucleotides align to TRBD2. Germline trimming cut 3 bases from V and 1 base from J; bases unmatched to any gene: 2. The germline V gene encodes CDR1 MDHEN and CDR2 SYDVKM. The CDR3 sequence is 15 residues long. The CDR3 protein is CASSFQRGNTGELFF. The DNA for the CDR3 is TGTGCCAGCAGTTTCCAGCGGGGGAACACCGGGGAGCTGTTTTTT.

The genes are TRBV19 and TRBJ2-5; TRBD2 aligns across 9 bases. Trimming removed 10 bases from V and 5 bases from J; junction bases left unmatched: 11. CDR1 and CDR2 (germline): LNHDA, SQIVND (reference sequence). The CDR3 consists of 14 residues. The CDR3 bases are TGTGCCACATCTCTAGCGGGGAGATGGGAGACCCAGTACTTC. This encodes CATSLAGRWETQYF.

The chain recombines TRBV28 with TRBJ2-7, with 7 bases matching TRBD2. V shed 5 bases, J shed 7 bases, and the junction held 14 bases outside the gene matches. This CDR3 spans 15 amino acids. CDR1 and CDR2 from the germline V gene are MDHEN and SYDVKM. CDR3 residues: CASSPAGETSWEQYF. The CDR3 DNA sequence: TGTGCCAGCAGTCCGGCGGGAGAAACCTCCTGGGAGCAGTACTTC. Together with reference TRBV28 and TRBJ2-7, the CDR3 gives the full variable domain: DVKVTQSSRYLVKRTGEKVFLECVQDMDHENMFWYRQDPGLGLRLIYFSYDVKMKEKGDIPEGYSVSREKKERFSLILESASTNQTSMYLCASSPAGETSWEQYFGPGTRLTVT.

The chain is built from TRBV7-9 and TRBJ1-3, with 11 bases aligning to TRBD1. Per the germline V gene, CDR1 is SEHNR and CDR2 is FQNEAQ (reference sequence). The CDR3 runs 14 residues. V shed 4 bases and J 6 bases; nucleotides not matched to a gene: 2. CDR3 in DNA: TGTGCCAGCAGCTGGACAGGGGGCGTAAACACCATATATTTT. Translation gives CASSWTGGVNTIYF.

The chain couples TRBV19 to TRBJ2-7; D ambiguous. Germline values: CDR1 LNHDA, CDR2 SQIVND (reference sequence). The V gene lost 2 bases and the J gene lost 1 base, with 6 bases spanning the gap. CDR3 length equals 13 residues. The CDR3 bases are TGTGCCAGTAGTATATCCGTTTCCTACGAGCAGTACTTC. Its translation: CASSISVSYEQYF.

This clone was counted a few times. The chain links TRBV29-1 to TRBJ2-1, with 8 bases matching TRBD1. The germline gives CDR1 SQVTM, CDR2 ANQGSEA. The junction had 6 bases not matched to a gene; V was cut back by 6 bases and J by 5 bases. The CDR3 sequence is 13 residues long. The CDR3 sequence: CSVGQAINNEQFF. CDR3 DNA sequence: TGCAGCGTGGGACAGGCGATTAACAATGAGCAGTTCTTC.

The chain is built from TRBV9 and TRBJ1-4, with D hard to call. Germline V gene data show CDR1 as SGDLS and CDR2 as YYNGEE. The CDR3 sequence is 14 residues long. Trimming left V 4 bases short and J 0 bases short, with 7 bases between. CDR3 region: CASSSYATNEKLFF. DNA for the CDR3: TGTGCCAGCAGCTCGTATGCAACTAATGAAAAACTGTTTTTT.

V and J are TRBV28 and TRBJ1-1; TRBD1 matches at 8 bases. Germline V CDR1 and CDR2: MDHEN, SYDVKM. V was clipped by 6 bases and J by 1 base; unmatched bases: 7. This CDR3 is 15 amino acids long. CDR3 coding DNA: TGTGCCAGCAGATCAGGGGGCCCGGGGAACACTGAAGCTTTCTTT. It translates to CASRSGGPGNTEAFF.

V gene TRBV6-1 combines with J gene TRBJ2-1; 8 bases are a match to TRBD1. The CDR3 consists of 14 residues. V gave up 2 bases and J gave up 8 bases; unmatched junction bases: 5. Germline V gene lookup returns CDR1 MNHNS and CDR2 SASEGT. CDR3 coding DNA: TGTGCCAGCAGTGAACGGGCAGGGGGCCATGAGCAGTTCTTC. This codes for CASSERAGGHEQFF.

The CDR3 DNA follows: TGCGCCAGCAGCCAAGATATAGTTTGGACAACTGATATTCCCTATGGCTACACCTTC. It yields the protein CASSQDIVWTTDIPYGYTF. V gene TRBV4-3 combines with J gene TRBJ1-2; perhaps TRBD1 as D (5 bases). The CDR3 is 19 residues long. The V gene lost 0 bases and the J gene lost 4 bases, with 24 bases spanning the gap. CDR1 and CDR2 from the germline V gene are LGHNA and YSLEER.

The CDR3 here is CASSLEGGREKLFF. DNA for the CDR3: TGCGCCAGCAGCTTGGAGGGAGGAAGGGAAAAACTGTTTTTT. The V call is TRBV5-1, the J call TRBJ1-4; no clear D. Trimming stripped 0 bases from V and 8 bases from J, with 11 bases between. This CDR3 contains 14 residues. Germline values: CDR1 SGHRS, CDR2 YFSETQ.